This T cell receptor beta chain derives from a study of CD8 T cells in ankylosing spondylitis. TCRdb redid the calling of the 5' RACE reads with MiXCR, one entry per CDR3 protein. The table lists about 96,000 distinct CDR3 sequences, about 9.1% of them singletons, with over 4.5% in the top ten. The CDR3 is 18 residues long. The ends lost 6 bases at V and 4 bases at J; junction bases unmatched: 12. This clonotype was picked up a small number of times. The chain joins TRBV12-3 or TRBV12-4 to TRBJ2-1; 13 bases align to TRBD2. This receptor was taken from a male donor with ankylosing spondylitis or in good health (not recorded which). Material for sequencing was blood, either unsorted or a sorted T cell fraction (not recorded which). The CDR3 reads CASRTSGGASQIYNEQFF. The CDR3 nucleotides read TGTGCCAGCAGAACTAGCGGGGGGGCTTCCCAAATATACAATGAGCAGTTCTTC.